The TCR beta chain under discussion was sequenced for a study of T cells after yellow fever vaccination. Whole-study findings and limits: A secondary response was less intense yet reached its peak sooner, at day 5 versus 15. Reappearance after the booster was seen for most primary-vaccination clones, at 96% CD4 and 80% to 90% CD8. The study noted that FACS-sorted repertoires could contain abundant clonotypes contaminating from the bulk population.

This clonotype was detected only a few times. The CDR3 length is 15 residues. Germline loops: CDR1 SGHTA, CDR2 FQGNSA. V was trimmed by 0 bases and J by 6 bases, leaving 15 bases between them. The study made its TCR cDNA through 5'RACE template switching. That step introduced a universal primer site along with UMIs. TCRdb reanalysed the 5' RACE reads using MiXCR and keeps one entry per CDR3 protein. The sample includes about 85,000 distinct CDR3 sequences, 13% seen only once; the top ten take just under 25%. The chain uses TRBV7-2 and TRBJ2-7; no definite D call. The source was CD8+ T cells not binding an NS4B(214-222) dextramer, sorted from PBMCs, collected less than 25 days after the first yellow fever vaccination. The sequence derives from a man aged 18 to 30 who received the YFV17D yellow fever vaccine. Here the CDR3 reads CASSLANLWVSEQYF. The DNA of the CDR3 is TGTGCCAGCAGCTTAGCGAACCTTTGGGTTAGCGAGCAGTACTTC.